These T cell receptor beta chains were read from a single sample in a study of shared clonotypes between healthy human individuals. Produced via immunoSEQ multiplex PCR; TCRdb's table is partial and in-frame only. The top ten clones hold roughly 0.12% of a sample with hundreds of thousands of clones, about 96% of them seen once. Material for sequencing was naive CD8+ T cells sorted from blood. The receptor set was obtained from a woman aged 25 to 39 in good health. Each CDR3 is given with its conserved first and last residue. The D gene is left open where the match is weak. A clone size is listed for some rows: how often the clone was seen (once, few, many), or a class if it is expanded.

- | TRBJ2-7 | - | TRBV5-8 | TGTGCCAGCAGCTTGGAGGCTTACGGCGGGTACGAGCAGTACTTC | CASSLEAYGGYEQYF
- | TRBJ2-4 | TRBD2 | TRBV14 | TGTGCCAGCAGCCAAGGGGGGGAGGGCCTGGAAAACATTCAGTACTTC | CASSQGGEGLENIQYF
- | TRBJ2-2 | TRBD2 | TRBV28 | TGTGCCAGCAAAATAGAGGGAGGGCCCACCGGGGAGCTGTTTTTT | CASKIEGGPTGELFF
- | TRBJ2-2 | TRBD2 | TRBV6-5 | TGTGCCAGCAGTTACCTAGCGGAAGGCACCGGGGAGCTGTTTTTT | CASSYLAEGTGELFF
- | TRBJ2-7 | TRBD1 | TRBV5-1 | TGCGCCAGCAGCTTGGTTTCTACAGGGGGCAACGAGCAGTACTTC | CASSLVSTGGNEQYF
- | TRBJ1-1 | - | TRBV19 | TGTGCCAGTAGTATAGCTGGGGGGCTGGGTCCCTTGAACACTGAAGCTTTCTTT | CASSIAGGLGPLNTEAFF
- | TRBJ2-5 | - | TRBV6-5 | TGTGCCAGCGGGTCCGGGGCCCAGTACTTC | CASGSGAQYF
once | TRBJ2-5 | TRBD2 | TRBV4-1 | TGCGCCAGCAGCCAAGCGAGACTAGCGGAACAAGAGACCCAGTACTTC | CASSQARLAEQETQYF
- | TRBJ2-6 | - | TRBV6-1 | TGTGCCAGCAGTGAATGGTTGCAGGGAGCAAGCTCTGGGGCCAACGTCCTGACTTTC | CASSEWLQGASSGANVLTF
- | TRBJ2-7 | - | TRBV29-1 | TGCAGCGTTGTTATTAGCTACGAGCAGTACTTC | CSVVISYEQYF
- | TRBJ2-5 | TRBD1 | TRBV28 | TGTGCCAGCCTACAGACAGGGGGGCAAGAGACCCAGTACTTC | CASLQTGGQETQYF
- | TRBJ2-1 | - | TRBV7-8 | TGTGCCAGCAGCTTACTCCACGGTTTGGATGAGCAGTTCTTC | CASSLLHGLDEQFF
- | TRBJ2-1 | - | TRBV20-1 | TGCAGTGCTCCCGGGGCAGGCGAGCAGTTCTTC | CSAPGAGEQFF
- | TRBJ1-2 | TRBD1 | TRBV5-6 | TGTGCCAGCAGCTTTACTCACAGGGGCCCCCCAGGAGGCTACACCTTC | CASSFTHRGPPGGYTF
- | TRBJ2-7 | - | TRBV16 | TGTGCCAGCAGCCAATCGCACCGCTACGAGCAGTACTTC | CASSQSHRYEQYF
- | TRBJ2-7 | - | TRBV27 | TGTGCCAGCAGTCCGGGCGGGACTGCTCCCTACGAGCAGTACTTC | CASSPGGTAPYEQYF
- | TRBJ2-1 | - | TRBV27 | TGTGCCAGCAGTGCCCGACTAGGTTACAATGAGCAGTTCTTC | CASSARLGYNEQFF
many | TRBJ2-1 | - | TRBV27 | TGTGCCAGCAGAGGAGGGACGGGTAATGAGCAGTTCTTC | CASRGGTGNEQFF
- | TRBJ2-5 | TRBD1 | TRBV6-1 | TGTGCCAGCTCTCTTAGTCCAGGGGGCGGAGAGACCCAGTACTTC | CASSLSPGGGETQYF
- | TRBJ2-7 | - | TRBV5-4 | TGTGCCAGCAGCTCACCCGGGACGGCGAAATACGAGCAGTACTTC | CASSSPGTAKYEQYF
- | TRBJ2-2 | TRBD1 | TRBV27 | TGTGCCAGCAGTTTACCCGACAGGGGTCGGACCGGGGAGCTGTTTTTT | CASSLPDRGRTGELFF
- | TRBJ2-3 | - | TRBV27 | TGTGCCAGCAAGGAATTACTAGGGGGAGGAGGCGATACGCAGTATTTT | CASKELLGGGGDTQYF
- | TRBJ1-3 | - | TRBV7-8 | TGTGCCAGCAGCTTATCATTGATCGCGAGCTCTGGAAACACCATATATTTT | CASSLSLIASSGNTIYF
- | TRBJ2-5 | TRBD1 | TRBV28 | TGTGCCAGCAGTTTAATAGAGACTATGACAGGGGGAGAGACCCAGTACTTC | CASSLIETMTGGETQYF
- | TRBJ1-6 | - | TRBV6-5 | TGTGCCAGCAGTTCCTACAGGTCAGGGGAATCACCCCTCCACTTT | CASSSYRSGESPLHF
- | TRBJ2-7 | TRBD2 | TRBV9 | TGTGCCAGCAGCGTAGGTGAGGGGACTATTCAGTACTTC | CASSVGEGTIQYF
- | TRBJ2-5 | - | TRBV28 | TGTGCCAGCACCCCAACGGCGACGGGAGAAGAGACCCAGTACTTC | CASTPTATGEETQYF
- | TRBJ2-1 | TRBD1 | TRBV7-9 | TGTGCCAGCAGCTTTACAGGGGCCGCCGGCGGTGAGCAGTTCTTC | CASSFTGAAGGEQFF
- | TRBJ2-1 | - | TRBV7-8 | TGTGCCAGCAGCTTAGCGGTACAGGTCTCCTACAATGAGCAGTTCTTC | CASSLAVQVSYNEQFF
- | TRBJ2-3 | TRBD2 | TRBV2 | TGTGCCAGCAGTGAACACTCACGGGGGGTGGACACACAGGATACGCAGTATTTT | CASSEHSRGVDTQDTQYF
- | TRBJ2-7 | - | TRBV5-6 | TGTGCCAGCAGCTTGGGATATAGCGGCTACGAGCAGTACTTC | CASSLGYSGYEQYF
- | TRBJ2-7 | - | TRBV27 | TGTGCCAGCAGTTTATTTTCCCAGGCCCACGAGCAGTACTTC | CASSLFSQAHEQYF
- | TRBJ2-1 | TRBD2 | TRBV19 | TGTGCCAGTGGGACTAGCGGGAGTCTCAGATACAATGAGCAGTTCTTC | CASGTSGSLRYNEQFF
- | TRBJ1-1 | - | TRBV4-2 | TGTGCCAGCAGCCAAGAGACAGCGGGCACTGAAGCTTTCTTT | CASSQETAGTEAFF
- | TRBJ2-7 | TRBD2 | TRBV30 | TGTGCCTGTGAACTAGCGGGAGTGGGTGAGCAGTACTTC | CACELAGVGEQYF